A selection of T cell receptor beta chains follows, all from one sample in a study of early T cells in non-severe SARS-CoV-2 infection. From the 5' RACE reads, TCRdb called clonotypes with MiXCR, one entry per CDR3 protein. The sample comprises about 83,000 distinct CDR3 sequences, less than 11% of which are singletons, and about 8.2% rests with the top ten. Sequenced material: whole blood, taken at baseline. These receptors were taken from an adult who was a healthcare worker with PCR-confirmed SARS-CoV-2 infection or an uninfected control (not recorded which). The CDR3 runs from the conserved cysteine through the conserved F or W. D genes are given only for firm matches. Clone size is stated in some rows and not others, as once, few, many or a class when expanded.

CASHIGRDQETQYF TGTGCCAGCCACATCGGACGGGACCAAGAGACCCAGTACTTC TRBV5-4 NA TRBJ2-5 few
CASSLIWPAYEQYF TGTGCCAGCAGCCTCATCTGGCCTGCCTACGAGCAGTACTTC TRBV4-2 NA TRBJ2-7 many
CASTRGGNEQFF TGTGCCAGCACCCGAGGGGGCAATGAGCAGTTCTTC TRBV7-2 NA TRBJ2-1 NA
CASSLFHGGRAQSSYNEQFF TGTGCCAGCAGTTTGTTTCATGGCGGGAGGGCCCAGAGCTCCTACAATGAGCAGTTCTTC TRBV27 TRBD2 TRBJ2-1 few
CASSFSPGQDTQYF TGTGCCAGCAGTTTTTCCCCAGGGCAAGATACGCAGTATTTT TRBV28 NA TRBJ2-3 few
CASMQEYGYTF TGTGCCTCTATGCAGGAGTATGGCTACACCTTC TRBV10-3 NA TRBJ1-2 NA
CASSATSGGNNEQFF TGTGCCAGCAGCGCCACTAGCGGGGGGAACAATGAGCAGTTCTTC TRBV2 TRBD2 TRBJ2-1 few
CASSGLAGGPNEQFF TGTGCCAGCAGCGGACTAGCGGGAGGTCCAAATGAGCAGTTCTTC TRBV2 TRBD2 TRBJ2-1 few
CASTRVQGPLTEAFF TGTGCCAGCACCAGAGTCCAGGGGCCACTCACTGAAGCTTTCTTT TRBV6-1 NA TRBJ1-1 once
CASSVGGSYGYTF TGTGCCAGCAGCGTAGGAGGGTCCTATGGCTACACCTTC TRBV9 NA TRBJ1-2 few
CASSPRRDEKLFF TGTGCCAGCAGCCCACGGAGAGATGAAAAACTGTTTTTT TRBV14 NA TRBJ1-4 many
CASSRGGSRELNEQYF TGTGCCAGCAGCCGGGGGGGGTCTCGGGAGTTGAACGAGCAGTACTTC TRBV3-1 TRBD2 TRBJ2-7 NA
CAISEPQLNTEAFF TGTGCCATCAGTGAGCCCCAGTTGAACACTGAAGCTTTCTTT TRBV10-3 NA TRBJ1-1 NA
CSGGERYNEQFF TGCAGCGGGGGGGAGCGGTACAATGAGCAGTTCTTC TRBV29-1 NA TRBJ2-1 NA
CASAFSSGSAKNIQYF TGTGCCAGCGCTTTTTCTAGCGGGAGCGCCAAAAACATTCAGTACTTC TRBV6-2/TRBV6-3 TRBD2 TRBJ2-4 NA
CASSSAATSASSYEQYF TGTGCCAGCAGCTCCGCAGCGACTAGCGCGAGCTCCTACGAGCAGTACTTC TRBV7-9 TRBD2 TRBJ2-7 many
CASSQAWDPAYEQYF TGTGCCAGCAGCCAAGCCTGGGACCCAGCCTACGAGCAGTACTTC TRBV3-1 NA TRBJ2-7 few
CASSLSRRGEAFF TGTGCCAGCAGTTTATCCCGCAGGGGGGAAGCTTTCTTT TRBV27 TRBD1 TRBJ1-1 NA
CASRERVDTGELFF TGCGCCAGCAGAGAGCGGGTTGACACCGGGGAGCTGTTTTTT TRBV10-1 NA TRBJ2-2 NA
CASSARRELIYGYTF TGTGCCAGCAGCGCGCGGAGGGAACTCATCTATGGCTACACCTTC TRBV9 NA TRBJ1-2 many
CSARDGSGTDTQYF TGCAGTGCTAGAGATGGCTCAGGCACAGATACGCAGTATTTT TRBV20-1 NA TRBJ2-3 NA
CAISRERGGVTDTQYF TGTGCCATCAGCAGGGAGCGCGGGGGGGTTACAGATACGCAGTATTTT TRBV10-3 TRBD2 TRBJ2-3 few
CASSLVGSFSGNTIYF TGCGCCAGCAGCTTGGTTGGGAGTTTCTCTGGAAACACCATATATTTT TRBV5-1 NA TRBJ1-3 few
CASSPTIAGPAGEQYF TGTGCCAGCTCACCCACCATAGCGGGGCCGGCGGGCGAGCAGTACTTC TRBV18 TRBD2 TRBJ2-7 few
CASSLSVLRKNTGELFF TGTGCCAGCAGCTTATCGGTCTTGCGTAAGAACACCGGGGAGCTGTTTTTT TRBV7-8 NA TRBJ2-2 few
CSARDGAGANTGELFF TGCAGTGCTAGAGATGGGGCGGGAGCGAACACCGGGGAGCTGTTTTTT TRBV20-1 TRBD2 TRBJ2-2 few
CSARDRPSGNTIYF TGCAGTGCTAGGGACAGGCCGTCGGGAAACACCATATATTTT TRBV20-1 TRBD1 TRBJ1-3 many
CASSAELKNIQYF TGCGCCAGCAGCGCAGAGCTGAAAAACATTCAGTACTTC TRBV5-1 NA TRBJ2-4 few
CASRSPGVRPEAFF TGTGCCAGCAGATCGCCAGGGGTGCGCCCTGAAGCTTTCTTT TRBV7-9 NA TRBJ1-1 many
CASKGATEGSSYEQYF TGTGCCAGCAAAGGGGCCACGGAAGGTAGCTCCTACGAGCAGTACTTC TRBV6-1 NA TRBJ2-7 few
CAAGDTNTDTQYF TGCGCGGCGGGGGACACAAACACAGATACGCAGTATTTT TRBV10-2 NA TRBJ2-3 once
CASSLEPSGRGEQFF TGTGCCAGCAGCTTGGAGCCTAGCGGGAGGGGGGAGCAGTTCTTC TRBV7-9 TRBD2 TRBJ2-1 NA
CAISGRESNEQFF TGTGCCATCAGTGGCCGGGAGAGCAATGAGCAGTTCTTC TRBV10-3 NA TRBJ2-1 many
CASGQLYEQYF TGTGCCAGCGGACAGCTCTACGAGCAGTACTTC TRBV2 NA TRBJ2-7 few
CASSLKGPFGYTF TGTGCCAGCAGTTTAAAAGGTCCCTTCGGCTACACCTTC TRBV27 NA TRBJ1-2 many
CASRRQGEQFF TGTGCCAGCAGGCGACAGGGTGAGCAGTTCTTC TRBV6-5 TRBD1 TRBJ2-1 few
CASSQDRGQFF TGTGCCAGCAGCCAAGACAGGGGGCAGTTCTTC TRBV14 NA TRBJ2-1 NA
CASSSGLHNEQFF TGTGCCAGCAGCTCGGGACTCCACAATGAGCAGTTCTTC TRBV7-2 NA TRBJ2-1 few
CASSQAEGDNSPLHF TGCGCCAGCAGCCAAGCGGAGGGGGACAATTCACCCCTCCACTTT TRBV5-1 NA TRBJ1-6 NA
CASSGQGYEQYF TGCGCCAGCAGTGGACAGGGTTACGAGCAGTACTTC TRBV10-2 TRBD1 TRBJ2-7 NA
CASSLGRGSKTETQYF TGTGCCAGCAGTTTAGGGCGAGGCTCCAAGACAGAGACCCAGTACTTC TRBV28 NA TRBJ2-5 many
CASSAQGSQEQYF TGTGCCAGCAGCGCCCAGGGGAGTCAAGAGCAGTACTTC TRBV5-6 NA TRBJ2-7 few
CASSLAQGHYGYTF TGTGCCAGCAGCTTAGCACAGGGACACTATGGCTACACCTTC TRBV7-9 NA TRBJ1-2 NA
CASTWSLTQYF TGTGCCAGCACGTGGTCCCTTACGCAGTATTTT TRBV2 NA TRBJ2-3 few
CASSLISRQASYEQYF TGCGCCAGCAGCTTGATCTCGCGACAGGCGTCCTACGAGCAGTACTTC TRBV5-1 NA TRBJ2-7 few
CASSPLPRISGRSSGELFF TGTGCCAGCAGTCCGCTCCCAAGAATTAGCGGGAGATCGTCCGGGGAGCTGTTTTTT TRBV27 TRBD2 TRBJ2-2 many
CASSLNVDRYSPLHF TGTGCCAGCAGTTTAAATGTGGACCGCTATTCACCCCTCCACTTT TRBV27 NA TRBJ1-6 few
CASSQRGGATDTQYF TGTGCCAGCAGCCAAAGGGGGGGGGCCACAGATACGCAGTATTTT TRBV4-2 NA TRBJ2-3 NA
CASTLYTDTQYF TGTGCCAGCACCCTTTACACAGATACGCAGTATTTT TRBV6-1 NA TRBJ2-3 few
CASSLHGTSSYNEQFF TGTGCCAGCAGCTTGCATGGGACTAGCTCCTACAATGAGCAGTTCTTC TRBV11-3 TRBD2 TRBJ2-1 many
CASEMGNTGELFF TGTGCCAGCGAAATGGGAAACACCGGGGAGCTGTTTTTT TRBV7-9 NA TRBJ2-2 many